Listed below are T cell receptor beta chains from one sample, sequenced in a study of siplizumab effects on memory and regulatory T cells. Generated by immunoSEQ multiplex PCR, the TCRdb table keeps only in-frame clones and is missing some. The data show roughly 62,000 clones, with roughly 78% seen just once and approximately 0.38% held by the top ten. Input material: memory CD4+ T cells sorted from blood. The receptors were gathered from a human donor in good health. CDR3s include the opening cysteine and the closing phenylalanine or tryptophan. A D gene is named only where the DNA matches it firmly. Some rows have no size entry. The others give once, few or many, or a class for an expanded clone.

j_call d_call clone_size v_call cdr3_aa cdr3_nt
TRBJ2-7 TRBD1 - TRBV25-1 CASQSGGAFHEQYF TGTGCCAGCCAATCAGGGGGCGCATTCCACGAGCAGTACTTC
TRBJ1-2 - - TRBV6-5 CASSPGTSSYGYTF TGTGCCAGCAGCCCCGGGACATCGAGCTATGGCTACACCTTC
TRBJ2-7 TRBD2 - TRBV7-2 CASSPGGSSYEQYF TGTGCCAGCAGCCCAGGCGGGAGCTCCTACGAGCAGTACTTC
TRBJ1-3 - - TRBV4-3 CASSLGDRSGNTIYF TGCGCCAGCAGCCTAGGCGACCGCTCTGGAAACACCATATATTTT
TRBJ1-1 - - TRBV7-9 CASTSVIMNTEAFF TGTGCCAGCACCTCCGTGATCATGAACACTGAAGCTTTCTTT
TRBJ1-6 TRBD1 - TRBV12-5 CASGGDSQDSPLHF TGTGCTAGTGGTGGGGACAGCCAGGATTCACCCCTCCACTTT
TRBJ1-4 - few TRBV7-9 CASSIAQGLKLFF TGTGCCAGCAGCATTGCCCAGGGATTGAAACTGTTTTTT
TRBJ2-5 - - TRBV6-4 CASSDSYTGKQYF TGTGCCAGCAGTGACTCGTACACAGGAAAGCAGTACTTC
TRBJ2-3 TRBD2 - TRBV7-2 CASSLAPSGATTDTQYF TGTGCCAGCAGCTTAGCCCCTAGCGGGGCGACCACAGATACGCAGTATTTT
TRBJ2-7 TRBD2 - TRBV9 CASSETSGATYEQYF TGTGCCAGCAGCGAGACTAGCGGTGCTACCTACGAGCAGTACTTC
TRBJ2-5 - few TRBV15 CATSRGVGREETQYF TGTGCCACCAGCAGAGGGGTCGGCAGAGAAGAGACCCAGTACTTC
TRBJ1-6 - - TRBV4-1 CASSHLDGGYSPLHF TGCGCCAGCAGCCACTTAGACGGTGGATATTCACCCCTCCACTTT
TRBJ1-4 TRBD1 few TRBV5-1 CASGTQGGEGEKLFF TGCGCCAGCGGGACCCAAGGGGGCGAGGGGGAAAAACTGTTTTTT
TRBJ2-1 TRBD2 - TRBV5-1 CASSENSGGEIEQFF TGCGCCAGCAGCGAGAATAGCGGGGGGGAAATTGAGCAGTTCTTC
TRBJ2-7 TRBD2 few TRBV5-1 CASSSQAAGGRTREQYF TGCGCCAGCAGCTCGCAAGCAGCGGGGGGGCGAACACGGGAGCAGTACTTC
TRBJ1-5 TRBD1 - TRBV7-8 CASSLRDRVGEPQHF TGTGCCAGCAGCCTCCGGGACAGGGTTGGCGAGCCCCAGCATTTT
TRBJ1-6 - once TRBV6-1 CASSVSNSPLHF TGTGCCAGCAGTGTCTCCAATTCACCCCTCCACTTT
TRBJ2-7 TRBD1 once TRBV5-1 CASSPRDRGGSYEQYF TGCGCCAGCAGTCCCCGGGACAGGGGAGGTTCGTACGAGCAGTACTTC
TRBJ2-1 - - TRBV19 CASSIGREHSYNEQFF TGTGCCAGTAGTATAGGTAGGGAGCACTCCTACAATGAGCAGTTCTTC
TRBJ2-7 - - TRBV7-2 CASSYDRPYEQYF TGTGCCAGCAGCTACGACAGGCCCTACGAGCAGTACTTC
TRBJ1-2 TRBD1 - TRBV5-5 CASSLRTGGASGYTF TGTGCCAGCAGCTTGAGGACAGGGGGCGCAAGTGGCTACACCTTC
TRBJ2-3 TRBD2 once TRBV5-4 CASSLVLQRGTDTQYF TGTGCCAGCAGCTTGGTTTTGCAGCGGGGGACAGATACGCAGTATTTT
TRBJ2-7 TRBD1 - TRBV18 CASSRQTGVEQYF TGTGCCAGCTCACGTCAAACAGGGGTTGAGCAGTACTTC
TRBJ1-6 - - TRBV6-5 CASSPGRYNSPLHF TGTGCCAGCAGTCCCGGGAGGTATAATTCACCCCTCCACTTT
TRBJ1-1 - once TRBV6-6 CASTVRRQGPGVVAFF TGTGCCAGCACCGTCCGGCGTCAGGGGCCAGGGGTTGTAGCTTTCTTT
TRBJ2-6 TRBD1 few TRBV19 CAGRDRASGANVLTF TGTGCCGGCCGGGACAGGGCTTCTGGGGCCAACGTCCTGACTTTC
TRBJ2-5 - - TRBV7-2 CASSFGGAFETQYF TGTGCCAGCAGCTTCGGAGGGGCATTCGAGACCCAGTACTTC
TRBJ2-7 - - TRBV4-1 CASSPSSYEQYF TGCGCCAGCAGCCCCAGCTCCTACGAGCAGTACTTC
TRBJ2-7 - once TRBV2 CASSGVGREQYF TGTGCCAGCAGTGGCGTAGGTCGGGAGCAGTACTTC
TRBJ1-1 - once TRBV7-2 CASSPRAGWGTEAFF TGTGCCAGCAGCCCCCGGGCGGGTTGGGGCACTGAAGCTTTCTTT
TRBJ2-1 TRBD2 once TRBV19 CASSKRGGVTYNEQFF TGTGCCAGTAGTAAACGGGGGGGCGTCACCTACAATGAGCAGTTCTTC
TRBJ2-5 - - TRBV6-5 CASSYRRGETQYF TGTGCCAGCAGTTACCGACGCGGAGAGACCCAGTACTTC
TRBJ2-5 TRBD2 - TRBV4-1 CASSQLAGGQETQYF TGCGCCAGCAGCCAACTAGCGGGGGGTCAAGAGACCCAGTACTTC
TRBJ2-3 - - TRBV7-6 CASSPFGAADTQYF TGTGCCAGCAGCCCCTTTGGGGCGGCCGATACGCAGTATTTT
TRBJ2-5 - - TRBV11-3 CASSLGQGQGETQYF TGTGCCAGCAGCTTAGGCCAGGGGCAGGGAGAGACCCAGTACTTC
TRBJ2-3 - once TRBV5-1 CASSLGQRSFTDTQYF TGCGCCAGCAGTCTGGGACAAAGGTCCTTCACAGATACGCAGTATTTT
TRBJ1-1 - - TRBV14 CASSQDTGFSEAFF TGTGCCAGCAGCCAGGATACAGGGTTCTCTGAAGCTTTCTTT
TRBJ1-5 TRBD1 - TRBV5-1 CASSSGQGTGQPQHF TGCGCCAGCAGCTCGGGACAGGGGACGGGACAGCCCCAGCATTTT
TRBJ2-7 - - TRBV19 CARGPVVSYEQYF TGTGCCCGGGGACCTGTTGTCTCCTACGAGCAGTACTTC
TRBJ2-6 - - TRBV4-3 CASSQENGANVLTF TGCGCCAGCAGCCAAGAAAATGGGGCCAACGTCCTGACTTTC
TRBJ2-5 - - TRBV6-1 CASSEALEEQYF TGTGCCAGCAGTGAGGCGCTGGAGGAGCAGTACTTC
TRBJ2-1 - - TRBV6-4 CASSRDLSSYNEQFF TGTGCCAGCAGTAGGGATTTGAGCTCCTACAATGAGCAGTTCTTC
TRBJ2-2 - - TRBV7-3 CASSAQAGNTGELFF TGTGCCAGCAGCGCCCAGGCTGGGAACACCGGGGAGCTGTTTTTT
TRBJ1-2 - - TRBV7-9 CASSLTDGVLYGYTF TGTGCCAGCAGCCTGACCGATGGGGTGCTCTATGGCTACACCTTC
TRBJ2-1 TRBD1 - TRBV20-1 CSASQGDEQFF TGCAGTGCTAGCCAGGGGGATGAGCAGTTCTTC
TRBJ1-2 - - TRBV11-2 CASSSHYQGSREDGYTF TGTGCCAGCAGCTCCCATTATCAGGGCAGTCGGGAGGATGGCTACACCTTC
TRBJ2-3 TRBD2 - TRBV29-1 CSVGVSGGGSDTQYF TGCAGCGTTGGGGTGAGCGGGGGGGGTTCGGATACGCAGTATTTT
TRBJ1-5 - - TRBV30 CAWKAGGNQPQHF TGTGCCTGGAAGGCGGGGGGCAATCAGCCCCAGCATTTT
TRBJ1-1 - - TRBV5-5 CASSLVAGRPEAFF TGTGCCAGCAGCTTGGTGGCAGGGAGACCTGAAGCTTTCTTT
TRBJ1-1 TRBD1 - TRBV10-3 CAISESSGTGTTEAFF TGTGCCATCAGTGAGTCCTCAGGGACAGGGACCACTGAAGCTTTCTTT